This T cell receptor beta chain was profiled in a study of T cell repertoires in cytomegalovirus infection. Study as a whole: Both a matching HLA type and CMV infection were indicated by public TCR beta signatures.

This CDR3 is built from 14 residues. The V end lost 2 bases, the J end lost 7 bases, and 12 bases lay between the germline ends. Germline values: CDR1 MNHNS, CDR2 SASEGT. Whole-study findings and limits: It was HLA-C-restricted CMV-specific TCR beta clonotypes that dominated the response ex vivo. Using cumulative public TCR beta family frequency, the authors identified those who carried CMV together with the relevant HLA.

A single record per CDR3 protein comes from TCRdb applying MiXCR to the reads. Altogether fewer than 85,000 distinct CDR3 sequences are present, more than 3% being singletons, with the ten largest covering roughly 22%. This clonotype was detected ten times or more. Its antigen is not known. This TCR derives from a human donor in good health (CMV status not recorded). Some clones in this sample may be carry-over from other donors' samples. Sequencing was performed on PBMCs. This chain joins TRBV6-1 and TRBJ1-5, with D perhaps TRBD1 (5 bases). Written as DNA, the CDR3 is TGTGCCAGCAGTGAATCCAGGGAGGTCCAGCCCCAGCATTTT. Residues: CASSESREVQPQHF.